This section outlines one TCR beta chain sequence together with its context. TCRdb's copy holds only in-frame clones and misses some; the assay was immunoSEQ multiplex PCR. The sample holds roughly 88,000 clones, 91% seen once. Germline-derived CDR1 and CDR2 are LGHDT and YNNKEL (reference sequence). V gave up 3 bases and J gave up 2 bases, with 16 bases separating them. This CDR3 comprises 16 residues. The data are from a study of control samples from healthy donors and cancer patients. This receptor was identified in a woman between 25 and 40 years old in good health. The specimen sequenced was blood. This chain connects TRBV3-1 (or the pseudogene TRBV3-2) to TRBJ2-5; D gene ambiguous. The CDR3 region is CASSQGYLGGQETQYF. The DNA of the CDR3 is TGTGCCAGCAGCCAGGGCTACCTGGGCGGACAAGAGACCCAGTACTTC.